These T cell receptor beta chains were read from a single sample in a study of early T cells in non-severe SARS-CoV-2 infection. TCRdb called the 5' RACE reads again in MiXCR, with one record for every CDR3 protein. The sample holds roughly 32,000 distinct CDR3 sequences; under 7.5% are singletons and the top ten take 30% to 45%. Sequenced material: whole blood. The receptors here all came from an adult who was a healthcare worker with PCR-confirmed SARS-CoV-2 infection or an uninfected control (not recorded which). The CDR3 runs from the conserved cysteine through the conserved F or W. D genes are given only for firm matches. Size is omitted from some rows. Given values are once, few, many or a class for expanded clones.

>TRBJ2-5|many|TRBV29-1|NA
CSVNTYTPETTQYF
TGCAGCGTTAACACCTATACCCCAGAGACGACCCAGTACTTC
>TRBJ2-1|many|TRBV2|NA
CASSSGTQSSYNEQFF
TGTGCCAGCAGTTCCGGGACACAGAGCTCCTACAATGAGCAGTTCTTC
>TRBJ1-2|many|TRBV30|TRBD1
CAWRTGGNYGYTF
TGTGCCTGGAGGACAGGGGGCAACTATGGCTACACCTTC
>TRBJ1-1|many|TRBV10-3|TRBD1
CAISQGAVEAFF
TGTGCCATCAGTCAGGGGGCGGTTGAAGCTTTCTTT
>TRBJ2-3|many|TRBV7-2|NA
CASSLAGVRDTQYF
TGTGCCAGCAGCTTAGCGGGAGTGCGCGATACGCAGTATTTT
>TRBJ1-5|many|TRBV2|NA
CASSGTGNNQPQHF
TGTGCCAGCAGTGGAACAGGGAACAATCAGCCCCAGCATTTT
>TRBJ1-2|many|TRBV5-5|TRBD1
CASSSTGTGNGYTF
TGTGCCAGCAGCTCAACCGGGACAGGGAACGGCTACACCTTC
>TRBJ2-1|few|TRBV7-9|TRBD2
CASSLVSGSERLEQFF
TGTGCCAGCAGCTTAGTCAGCGGGAGTGAGCGCCTTGAGCAGTTCTTC
>TRBJ2-3|NA|TRBV4-3|NA
CASSQDRQPSTDTQYF
TGCGCCAGCAGCCAAGATCGCCAGCCGAGCACAGATACGCAGTATTTT
>TRBJ2-2|many|TRBV5-5|TRBD1
CASSSSGTGGYGELFF
TGTGCCAGCAGCTCCTCCGGGACAGGGGGTTATGGGGAGCTGTTTTTT
>TRBJ2-3|many|TRBV20-1|TRBD1
CSASPGQRAQTDTQYF
TGCAGTGCTTCCCCGGGACAGAGGGCTCAAACAGATACGCAGTATTTT
>TRBJ2-1|NA|TRBV6-1|NA
CASRGGSGHEQFF
TGTGCCAGCAGAGGTGGATCGGGCCATGAGCAGTTCTTC
>TRBJ2-1|NA|TRBV12-3/TRBV12-4|TRBD2
CASSPFSGGPYNEQFF
TGTGCCAGCAGTCCGTTTAGCGGGGGGCCCTACAATGAGCAGTTCTTC
>TRBJ1-6|many|TRBV20-1|TRBD1
CSASGTDNSPLHF
TGCAGTGCAAGCGGGACAGATAATTCACCCCTCCACTTT
>TRBJ2-7|many|TRBV10-2|TRBD1
CASRPGQGSDYEQYF
TGCGCCAGCAGGCCCGGACAGGGCTCCGACTACGAGCAGTACTTC
>TRBJ2-5|NA|TRBV18|TRBD2
CASSLSTSGTRETQYF
TGTGCCAGCTCCCTTTCGACTAGCGGGACCCGGGAGACCCAGTACTTC
>TRBJ1-1|few|TRBV12-3/TRBV12-4|NA
CASRTAFEAFF
TGTGCCAGCAGAACAGCTTTTGAAGCTTTCTTT
>TRBJ1-2|many|TRBV7-2|NA
CASSLGGFLDYGYTF
TGTGCCAGCAGCTTAGGAGGGTTTCTAGACTATGGCTACACCTTC
>TRBJ1-5|many|TRBV5-8|TRBD1
CASSGGQGHNQPQHF
TGTGCCAGCAGCGGTGGACAGGGCCACAATCAGCCCCAGCATTTT
>TRBJ2-1|many|TRBV20-1|NA
CSAGGLADVASYNEQFF
TGCAGTGCCGGGGGGCTAGCGGATGTCGCCTCCTACAATGAGCAGTTCTTC
>TRBJ2-5|many|TRBV20-1|TRBD2
CSAILGTSEETQYF
TGCAGTGCTATCCTGGGGACTAGCGAGGAGACCCAGTACTTC
>TRBJ2-7|NA|TRBV9|TRBD2
CASSVGLAGPYEQYF
TGTGCCAGCAGCGTAGGATTAGCGGGGCCGTACGAGCAGTACTTC
>TRBJ2-3|many|TRBV7-3|NA
CASSLTRSTDTQYF
TGTGCCAGCAGCTTAACCAGAAGCACAGATACGCAGTATTTT
>TRBJ2-1|many|TRBV6-6|TRBD2
CASSTTSGRVDEQFF
TGTGCCAGCAGTACAACTAGCGGGAGGGTGGATGAGCAGTTCTTC
>TRBJ2-3|NA|TRBV7-2|NA
CASSHQRAPTDTQYF
TGTGCCAGCAGCCACCAGCGGGCCCCCACAGATACGCAGTATTTT
>TRBJ2-7|NA|TRBV15|TRBD1
CATSRDHPGQGYEQYF
TGTGCCACCAGCAGGGATCATCCGGGACAGGGCTACGAGCAGTACTTC
>TRBJ2-2|many|TRBV4-1|NA
CASSQRAGLNTGELFF
TGCGCCAGCAGCCAGAGGGCAGGGCTCAACACCGGGGAGCTGTTTTTT
>TRBJ2-1|many|TRBV7-2|NA
CASSLAGGATERYNEQFF
TGTGCCAGCAGCTTAGCTGGAGGAGCGACAGAACGCTACAATGAGCAGTTCTTC
>TRBJ1-2|many|TRBV3-2|NA
CASSQGREGIYGYTF
TGTGCCAGCAGCCAGGGACGGGAGGGAATCTATGGCTACACCTTC
>TRBJ2-7|many|TRBV20-1|NA
CSARDWRFLNEQYF
TGCAGTGCTAGAGATTGGCGCTTTCTGAACGAGCAGTACTTC
>TRBJ2-4|many|TRBV19|NA
CASSEGTIAKNIQYF
TGTGCCAGTAGCGAAGGGACAATTGCCAAAAACATTCAGTACTTC
>TRBJ1-4|many|TRBV6-5|TRBD1
CASSSDRGARNEKLFF
TGTGCCAGCAGTTCGGACAGGGGGGCTCGTAATGAAAAACTGTTTTTT